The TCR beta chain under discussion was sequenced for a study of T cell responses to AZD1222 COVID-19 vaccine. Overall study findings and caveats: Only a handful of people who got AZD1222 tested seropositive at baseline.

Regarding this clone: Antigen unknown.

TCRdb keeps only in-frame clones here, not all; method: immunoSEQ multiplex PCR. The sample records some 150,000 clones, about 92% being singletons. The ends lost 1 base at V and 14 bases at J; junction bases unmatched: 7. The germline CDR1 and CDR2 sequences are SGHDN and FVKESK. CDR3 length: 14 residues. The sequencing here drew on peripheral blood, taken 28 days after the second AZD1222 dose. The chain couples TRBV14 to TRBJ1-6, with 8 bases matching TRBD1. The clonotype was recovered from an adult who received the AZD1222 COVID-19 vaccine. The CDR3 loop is CASSQGQGAVALHF. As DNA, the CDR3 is TGTGCCAGCAGCCAAGGGCAGGGGGCCGTCGCCCTCCACTTT.